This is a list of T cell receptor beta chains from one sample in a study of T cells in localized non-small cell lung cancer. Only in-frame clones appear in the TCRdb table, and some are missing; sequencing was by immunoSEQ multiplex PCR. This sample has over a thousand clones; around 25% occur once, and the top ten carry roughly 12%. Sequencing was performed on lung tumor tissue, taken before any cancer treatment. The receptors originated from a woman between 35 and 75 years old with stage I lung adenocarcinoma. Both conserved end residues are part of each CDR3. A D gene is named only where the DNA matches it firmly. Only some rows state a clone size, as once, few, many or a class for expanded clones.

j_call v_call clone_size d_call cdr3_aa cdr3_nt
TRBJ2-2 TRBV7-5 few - CASSPGGGNTGELFF TGTGCCAGCAGCCCCGGTGGGGGAAACACCGGGGAGCTGTTTTTT
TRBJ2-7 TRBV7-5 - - CASSLGTSGGYEQYF TGTGCCAGCAGCTTGGGTACTAGCGGGGGCTACGAGCAGTACTTC
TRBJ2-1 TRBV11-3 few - CASSLFWGPNSLDNEQFF TGTGCCAGCAGCCTTTTCTGGGGGCCCAATAGTTTAGACAATGAGCAGTTCTTC
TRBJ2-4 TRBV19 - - CASSEQQGFIQYF TGTGCCAGTAGTGAACAACAGGGTTTCATTCAGTACTTC
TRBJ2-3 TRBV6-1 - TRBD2 CASSEGTSGDTQYF TGTGCCAGCAGTGAAGGGACTAGCGGCGATACGCAGTATTTT
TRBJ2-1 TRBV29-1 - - CSVEDPGMSSYNEQFF TGCAGCGTTGAAGATCCGGGGATGAGCTCCTACAATGAGCAGTTCTTC
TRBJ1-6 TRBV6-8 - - CASSASSGTINSPLHF TGTGCCAGCAGTGCAAGTTCTGGGACAATAAATTCACCCCTCCACTTT
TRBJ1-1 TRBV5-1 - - CASSPQPEGSRAFF TGCGCCAGCAGCCCCCAGCCAGAAGGGAGTCGGGCTTTCTTT
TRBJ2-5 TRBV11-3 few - CASSLDEGFQETQYF TGTGCCAGCAGCTTAGATGAGGGATTCCAAGAGACCCAGTACTTC
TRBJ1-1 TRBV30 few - CAWSVGGGLGEAFF TGTGCCTGGAGTGTTGGGGGGGGTTTGGGCGAAGCTTTCTTT
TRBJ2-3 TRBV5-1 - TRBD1 CASSRTGDDTDTQYF TGCGCCAGCAGCCGGACAGGGGACGATACAGATACGCAGTATTTT
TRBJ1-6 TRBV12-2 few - CASRPPCSGCKPLHF TGTGCAAGTCGCCCCCCTTGTAGTGGTTGTAAACCCCTCCACTTT
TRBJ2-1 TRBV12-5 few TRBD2 CASGIGGALHPPDEQFF TGTGCTAGTGGTATCGGGGGGGCCTTGCACCCACCCGATGAGCAGTTCTTC
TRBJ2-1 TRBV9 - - CASVGVSSYNEQFF TGTGCCAGCGTCGGGGTAAGCTCCTACAATGAGCAGTTCTTC
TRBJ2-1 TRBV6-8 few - CASSWGGRDEQFF TGTGCCAGCAGTTGGGGGGGCCGTGATGAGCAGTTCTTC
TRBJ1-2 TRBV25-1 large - CASSVTLDGYTF TGTGCCAGCAGTGTCACGTTGGACGGCTACACCTTC
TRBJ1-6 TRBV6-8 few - CASTQLWGGDSPLHF TGTGCCAGCACCCAACTCTGGGGGGGGGACTCACCCCTCCACTTT